This TCR beta chain appears in the sequencing data of a study of blood T cell repertoires in COVID-19. Study overall: From the United States, Italy and Spain came samples of acute and convalescent COVID-19.

The authors' processing: Amplifying reference gene primers gave estimates of nucleated cell counts. Using immunoSEQ multiplex PCR, the repertoire was profiled, and TCRdb retains in-frame clones only, with some absent. For V, J and clone size, that table is used; D and trimming come from the DNA. The sample yields 300,000 or so clones, 75% to 95% seen once. The CDR3 sequence is 15 residues long. The TCR originated in a woman in her twenties or thirties who had recovered from COVID-19. The chain links TRBV21-1 to TRBJ1-4. TRBV21-1 is shown as a pseudogene. The sample was PBMCs or T cells enriched from blood (not recorded which). The CDR3: CASSKGWRINEKLFF. Written as DNA, the CDR3 is TGTGCCAGCAGCAAAGGTTGGAGAATTAATGAAAAACTGTTTTTT.